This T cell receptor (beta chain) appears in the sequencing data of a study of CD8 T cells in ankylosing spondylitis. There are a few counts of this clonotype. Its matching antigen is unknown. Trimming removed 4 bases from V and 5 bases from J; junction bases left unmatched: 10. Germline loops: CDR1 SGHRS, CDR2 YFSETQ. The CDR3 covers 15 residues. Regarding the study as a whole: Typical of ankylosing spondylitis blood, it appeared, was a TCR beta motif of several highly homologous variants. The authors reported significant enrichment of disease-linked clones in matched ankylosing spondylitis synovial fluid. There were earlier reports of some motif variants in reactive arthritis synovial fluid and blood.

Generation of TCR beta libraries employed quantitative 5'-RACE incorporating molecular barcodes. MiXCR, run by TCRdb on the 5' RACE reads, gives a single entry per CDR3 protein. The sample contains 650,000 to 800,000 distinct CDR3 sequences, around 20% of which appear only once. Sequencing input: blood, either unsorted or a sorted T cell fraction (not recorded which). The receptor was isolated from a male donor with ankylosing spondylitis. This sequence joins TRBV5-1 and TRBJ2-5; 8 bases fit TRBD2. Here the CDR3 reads CASSPGLVEAETQYF. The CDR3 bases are TGCGCCAGCAGCCCGGGACTAGTAGAGGCGGAGACCCAGTACTTC.